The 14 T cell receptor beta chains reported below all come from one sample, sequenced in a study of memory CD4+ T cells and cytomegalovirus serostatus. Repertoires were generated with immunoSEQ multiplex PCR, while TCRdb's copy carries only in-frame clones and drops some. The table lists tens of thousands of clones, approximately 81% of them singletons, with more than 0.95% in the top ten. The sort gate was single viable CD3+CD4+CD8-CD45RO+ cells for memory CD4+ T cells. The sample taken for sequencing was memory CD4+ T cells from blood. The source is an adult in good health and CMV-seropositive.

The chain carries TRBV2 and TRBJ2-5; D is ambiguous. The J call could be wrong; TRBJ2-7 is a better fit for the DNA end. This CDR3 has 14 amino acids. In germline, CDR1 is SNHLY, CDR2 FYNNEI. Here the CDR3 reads CASSEVIPPYEQYF. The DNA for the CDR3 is TGTGCCAGCAGTGAGGTCATCCCCCCCTACGAGCAGTACTTC.

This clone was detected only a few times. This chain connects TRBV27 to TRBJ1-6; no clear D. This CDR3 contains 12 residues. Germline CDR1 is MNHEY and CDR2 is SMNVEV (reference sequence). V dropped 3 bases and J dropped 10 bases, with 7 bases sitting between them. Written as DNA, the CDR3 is TGTGCCAGCAGTTTCACGTCCTCACCCCTCCACTTT. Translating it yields CASSFTSSPLHF.

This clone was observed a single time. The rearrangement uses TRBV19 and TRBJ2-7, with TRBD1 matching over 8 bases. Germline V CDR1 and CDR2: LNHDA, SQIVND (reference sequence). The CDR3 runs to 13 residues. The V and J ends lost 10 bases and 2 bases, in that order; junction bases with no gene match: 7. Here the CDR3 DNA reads TGTGCCACATGGACAGGGTCCCCCTACGAGCAGTACTTC. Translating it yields CATWTGSPYEQYF.

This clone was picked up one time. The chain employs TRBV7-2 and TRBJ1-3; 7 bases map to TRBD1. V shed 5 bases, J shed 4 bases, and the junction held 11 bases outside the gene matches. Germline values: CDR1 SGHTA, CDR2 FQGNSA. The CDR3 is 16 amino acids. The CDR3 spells CASSLSAGTEGNTIYF. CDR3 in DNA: TGTGCCAGCAGCCTATCAGCCGGGACAGAAGGAAACACCATATATTTT.

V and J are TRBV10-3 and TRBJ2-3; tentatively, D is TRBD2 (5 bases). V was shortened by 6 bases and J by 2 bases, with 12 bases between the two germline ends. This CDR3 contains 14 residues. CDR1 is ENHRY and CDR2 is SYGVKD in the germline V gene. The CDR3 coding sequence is TGTGCCATCAGCCCAGACGGGGTCACAGATACGCAGTATTTT. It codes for CAISPDGVTDTQYF.

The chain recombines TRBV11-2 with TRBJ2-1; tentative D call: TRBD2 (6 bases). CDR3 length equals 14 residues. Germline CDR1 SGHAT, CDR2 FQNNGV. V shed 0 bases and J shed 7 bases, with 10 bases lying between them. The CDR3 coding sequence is TGTGCCAGCAGCTTAGAATTAGCGGTGAATGAGCAGTTCTTC. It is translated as CASSLELAVNEQFF.

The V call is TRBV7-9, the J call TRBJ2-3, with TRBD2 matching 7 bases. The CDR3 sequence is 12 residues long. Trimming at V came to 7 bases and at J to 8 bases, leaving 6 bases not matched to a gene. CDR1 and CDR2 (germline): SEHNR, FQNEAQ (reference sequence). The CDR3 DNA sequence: TGTGCCAGCAACGTGGGCGGGGGTACGCAGTATTTT. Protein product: CASNVGGGTQYF.

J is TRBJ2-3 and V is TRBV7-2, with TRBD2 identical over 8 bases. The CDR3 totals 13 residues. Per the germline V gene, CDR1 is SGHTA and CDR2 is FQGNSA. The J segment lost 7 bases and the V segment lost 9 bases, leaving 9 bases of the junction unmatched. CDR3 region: CASMTSVGNTQYF. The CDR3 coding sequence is TGTGCCAGTATGACTAGCGTGGGAAATACGCAGTATTTT.

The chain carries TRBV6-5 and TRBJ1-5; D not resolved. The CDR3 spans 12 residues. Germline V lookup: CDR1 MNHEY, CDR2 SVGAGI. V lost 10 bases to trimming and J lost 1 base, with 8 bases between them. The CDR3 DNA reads TGTGCCACACAAACGAGCAATCAGCCCCAGCATTTT. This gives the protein CATQTSNQPQHF.

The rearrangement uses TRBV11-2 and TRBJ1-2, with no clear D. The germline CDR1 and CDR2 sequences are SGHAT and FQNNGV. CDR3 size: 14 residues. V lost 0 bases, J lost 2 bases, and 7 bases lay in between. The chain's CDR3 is CASSLDLPNYGYTF. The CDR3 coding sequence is TGTGCCAGCAGCTTAGATTTACCGAACTATGGCTACACCTTC.

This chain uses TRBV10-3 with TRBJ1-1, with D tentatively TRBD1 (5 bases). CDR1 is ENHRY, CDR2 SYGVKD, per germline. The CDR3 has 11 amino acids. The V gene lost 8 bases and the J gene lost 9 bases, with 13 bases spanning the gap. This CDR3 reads CAIGSGGQAFF. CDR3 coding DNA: TGTGCCATCGGCAGTGGGGGACAAGCTTTCTTT.

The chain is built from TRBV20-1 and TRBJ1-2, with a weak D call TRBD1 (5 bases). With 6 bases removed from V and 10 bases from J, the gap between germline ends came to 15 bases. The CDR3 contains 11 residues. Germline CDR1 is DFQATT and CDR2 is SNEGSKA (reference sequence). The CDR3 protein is CSAPRDGTYTF. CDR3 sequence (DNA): TGCAGTGCACCCCGGGACGGGACCTACACCTTC.

The CDR3 coding sequence is TGTGCCAGCAGTCGCGAGCGGGGGGCCTCCTACGAGCAGTACTTC. Protein sequence: CASSRERGASYEQYF. The genes are TRBV7-2 and TRBJ2-7, with 9 bases that match TRBD2. The trim removed 6 bases at V and 0 bases at J, leaving 6 bases unmatched. The CDR3 is made up of 15 amino acids. Germline V CDR1 and CDR2: SGHTA, FQGNSA.

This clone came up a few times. As DNA, the CDR3 is TGTGCTAGTGGTTTCAAGGGTAACGGGGGAACAGATACGCAGTATTTT. This sequence encodes CASGFKGNGGTDTQYF. The chain carries TRBV12-5 and TRBJ2-3, with D tentatively TRBD2 (6 bases). Germline loops: CDR1 LGHNT, CDR2 FRNRAP. V was pared by 3 bases and J by 3 bases, with 16 bases between. This CDR3 is built from 16 residues.